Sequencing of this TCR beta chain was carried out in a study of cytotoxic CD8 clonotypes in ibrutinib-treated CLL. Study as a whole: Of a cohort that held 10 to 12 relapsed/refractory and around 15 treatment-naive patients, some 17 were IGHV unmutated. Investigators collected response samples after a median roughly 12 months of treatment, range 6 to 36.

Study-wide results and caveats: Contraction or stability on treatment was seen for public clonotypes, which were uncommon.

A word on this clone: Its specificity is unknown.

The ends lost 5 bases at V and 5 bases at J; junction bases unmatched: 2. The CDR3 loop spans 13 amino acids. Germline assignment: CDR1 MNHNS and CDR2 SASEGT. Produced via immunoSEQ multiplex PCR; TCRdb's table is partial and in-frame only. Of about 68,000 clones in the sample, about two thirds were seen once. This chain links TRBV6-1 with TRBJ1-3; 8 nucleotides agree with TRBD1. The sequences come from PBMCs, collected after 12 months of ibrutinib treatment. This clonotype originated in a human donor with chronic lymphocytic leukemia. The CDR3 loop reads CASSWDRRNTIYF. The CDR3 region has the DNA TGTGCCAGCAGTTGGGACAGGAGAAACACCATATATTTT.